Each of the 16 T cell receptor beta chains below was sequenced from the same sample in a study of blood T cell repertoires in COVID-19. Using immunoSEQ multiplex PCR, the repertoire was profiled, and TCRdb retains in-frame clones only, with some absent. This table holds some 490,000 clones, approximately 83% found once. Sequenced: peripheral blood. Receptors were obtained from a human donor in a cohort sampled during active COVID-19.

This clone occurred a few times. This chain joins TRBV30 and TRBJ2-2; D might be TRBD1 (6 bases). Trimming left V 1 base short and J 7 bases short, with 13 bases between. Per germline, CDR1 GTSNPN and CDR2 SVGIG (reference sequence). The CDR3 runs to 14 residues. The CDR3 sequence is CAWSAGQRGGELFF. The DNA for the CDR3 is TGTGCCTGGAGTGCCGGACAGCGCGGCGGGGAGCTGTTTTTT.

J is TRBJ2-3 and V is TRBV5-1, with D perhaps matching TRBD1 (5 bases). CDR3 length: 15 residues. V dropped 4 bases and J dropped 8 bases, with 20 bases sitting between them. CDR1 and CDR2 (germline): SGHRS, YFSETQ. CDR3: CASSEQVLEGVTQYF. The CDR3 DNA reads as TGCGCCAGCAGCGAACAGGTTCTGGAAGGTGTTACGCAGTATTTT.

The J gene is TRBJ1-2, the V gene TRBV2; TRBD1 might be the D (5 bases). This CDR3 is built from 15 residues. V lost 2 bases to trimming and J lost 2 bases, with 12 bases between them. Germline values: CDR1 SNHLY, CDR2 FYNNEI. CDR3 coding DNA: TGTGCCAGCAGTGAAACCCTATCAGGGAACTATGGCTACACCTTC. As protein: CASSETLSGNYGYTF. The variable domain in full, with the rest retrieved from reference TRBV2 and TRBJ1-2, is EPEVTQTPSHQVTQMGQEVILRCVPISNHLYFYWYRQILGQKVEFLVSFYNNEISEKSEIFDDQFSVERPDGSNFTLKIRSTKLEDSAMYFCASSETLSGNYGYTFGSGTRLTVV.

The rearrangement links TRBV13 to TRBJ2-3; D is unresolved. The V end lost 5 bases, the J end lost 8 bases, and 14 bases lay between the germline ends. Germline V CDR1 and CDR2: PRHDT, FYEKMQ (reference sequence). CDR3 length: 13 residues. Written as DNA, the CDR3 is TGTGCCAGCAGCCCCCCTTCGTCGGGTACGCAGTATTTT. Its protein is CASSPPSSGTQYF.

The chain carries TRBV19 and TRBJ1-1; D ambiguous. V was shortened by 6 bases and J by 0 bases, with 11 bases between the two germline ends. Germline-derived CDR1 and CDR2 are LNHDA and SQIVND (reference sequence). CDR3 size: 14 residues. The CDR3 DNA follows: TGTGCCAGTAGATCCGACCGGGTGAACACTGAAGCTTTCTTT. As protein: CASRSDRVNTEAFF.

The rearrangement links TRBV30 to TRBJ1-6; no firm D call. The CDR3 has 19 residues. V was trimmed by 0 bases and J by 0 bases, leaving 18 bases between them. The V gene's germline CDR1 is GTSNPN and CDR2 SVGIG (reference sequence). The CDR3: CAWSVGTQALSSYNSPLHF. The CDR3 DNA reads TGTGCCTGGAGTGTAGGTACCCAGGCTCTGAGCTCCTATAATTCACCCCTCCACTTT. Drawing the rest from reference TRBV30 and TRBJ1-6, the complete variable domain is SQTIHQWPATLVQPVGSPLSLECTVEGTSNPNLYWYRQAAGRGLQLLFYSVGIGQISSEVPQNLSASRPQDRQFILSSKKLLLSDSGFYLCAWSVGTQALSSYNSPLHFGNGTRLTVT.

This chain links TRBV11-1 with TRBJ2-7, with D possibly TRBD1 on 6 matching bases. Trimming left V 0 bases short and J 3 bases short, with 6 bases between. Germline CDR1 is SGHAT and CDR2 is FQDESV (reference sequence). This CDR3 has 13 residues. The CDR3 DNA is TGTGCCAGCAGCTTAGCGGGACACTACGAGCAGTACTTC. Its translation: CASSLAGHYEQYF.

This clone was seen just once. The V gene is TRBV5-1, the J gene TRBJ1-1; D gene unclear. Trimming removed 4 bases at V and 1 base at J, with 11 bases between. Germline loops: CDR1 SGHRS, CDR2 YFSETQ. CDR3 length: 14 amino acids. In DNA, the CDR3 is TGCGCCAGCAGCCCCGAGGCTCCGAACACTGAAGCTTTCTTT. It yields the protein CASSPEAPNTEAFF.

This sequence joins TRBV5-8 and TRBJ2-6; no firm D call. V was shortened by 0 bases and J by 8 bases, with 3 bases between the two germline ends. The CDR3 has 12 amino acids. The germline CDR1 and CDR2 sequences are SGHTS and YDEGEE. CDR3 loop: CASSLASNVLTF. For the CDR3, the DNA is TGTGCCAGCAGCTTGGCCTCCAACGTCCTGACTTTC.

The chain joins TRBV14 to TRBJ2-2; possibly TRBD1 for D (6 bases). The germline gives CDR1 SGHDN, CDR2 FVKESK. This CDR3 region has 14 residues. Trimming took off 2 bases at V and 3 bases at J, with 7 bases between the two ends. CDR3 loop: CASSQRQDTGELFF. CDR3 DNA: TGTGCCAGCAGCCAACGACAGGACACCGGGGAGCTGTTTTTT.

This rearrangement joins TRBV29-1 to TRBJ2-1; perhaps TRBD2 as D (5 bases). The CDR3 is 13 amino acids. Trimming took 3 bases from V and 4 from J, leaving 10 bases between them. The germline CDR1 and CDR2 sequences are SQVTM and ANQGSEA. As DNA, the CDR3 is TGCAGCGTTGACCGGGAAGGGTACAATGAGCAGTTCTTC. This codes for CSVDREGYNEQFF.

This chain joins TRBV7-3 and TRBJ2-1, with 8 bases fitting TRBD1. The CDR3 totals 14 residues. In germline, CDR1 is SGHTA, CDR2 FQGTGA. Trimming removed 5 bases from V and 5 bases from J; junction bases left unmatched: 5. CDR3 sequence reads: CASSDPGQDNEQFF. In DNA form, the CDR3 reads TGTGCCAGCAGCGACCCGGGACAGGACAATGAGCAGTTCTTC.

This clone was detected only a few times. In the same sample, other DNA sequences code for this CDR3. The V call is TRBV7-2, the J call TRBJ1-5; the D gene is possibly TRBD1 (5 bases). The CDR3 totals 15 residues. Germline lookup yields CDR1 SGHTA and CDR2 FQGNSA. The V end was cut by 0 bases, the J end by 7 bases, with 13 bases between. CDR3 coding DNA: TGTGCCAGCAGCTTAGCCGGCGGCGGGGGACAGCCCCAGCATTTT. Encoded protein: CASSLAGGGGQPQHF.

The chain is built from TRBV3-1 (or the pseudogene TRBV3-2) and TRBJ2-1, with D possibly TRBD2 on 5 matching bases. The CDR3 totals 16 residues. Trimming took off 3 bases at V and 7 bases at J, with 19 bases between the two ends. Germline V CDR1 and CDR2: LGHDT, YNNKEL (reference sequence). CDR3 loop: CASSHVSSGPRNEQFF. The CDR3 DNA follows: TGTGCCAGCAGCCATGTTTCAAGCGGACCTAGGAATGAGCAGTTCTTC.

The chain has TRBV4-2 and TRBJ1-1; maybe TRBD1 (6 bases). From germline, CDR1 is LGHNA and CDR2 YNFKEQ. The CDR3 is 15 amino acids. V was pared by 3 bases and J by 1 base, with 12 bases between. The CDR3 DNA reads as TGTGCCAGCAGCCACGAGGGACAAGGGAACACTGAAGCTTTCTTT. This codes for CASSHEGQGNTEAFF.

The chain employs TRBV19 and TRBJ1-2; D remains ambiguous. The CDR3 has 15 amino acids. Deletions cut 5 bases from V and 0 bases from J, with 13 bases between. Germline-derived CDR1 and CDR2 are LNHDA and SQIVND (reference sequence). CDR3 sequence (DNA): TGTGCCAGTAGTTCCCTGGGCGGGACTAACTATGGCTACACCTTC. Translation: CASSSLGGTNYGYTF.